This TCR beta chain was observed in a study of prognosis after radiotherapy for stage I lung cancer. Study in general: Medically, all non-small cell lung cancer patients were deemed inoperable.

As regards this clonotype: The antigen remains unidentified. A junction boundary mismatches the germline segment, possibly from a read error.

Germline CDR1 reads DFQATT; CDR2 reads SNEGSKA (reference sequence). The CDR3 consists of 12 residues. The study, taken as a whole, reports: Unique TCR clones declined after stereotactic body radiation therapy, from a median roughly 10,000 to 7,000.

It was by two-round multiplex PCR that TCR beta CDR3 was amplified from genomic DNA. First-round PCR employed TRBV- and TRBJ-specific primers for each gene. From the multiplex PCR reads, TCRdb called clonotypes with MiXCR, one entry per CDR3 protein. The table records 25,000 to 30,000 distinct CDR3 sequences, roughly 40% of them present only once. The V call is TRBV20-1, the J call TRBJ1-2, with D possibly matching TRBD1 (5 bases). This material consisted of PBMCs, taken before or after stereotactic body radiation therapy (not recorded which). The source is a donor aged 50 or older with non-small cell lung cancer. For the CDR3, the DNA is TGCAGTGCTAGAACCCTGGGACCTGGCTACACATTC. Its translation is CSARTLGPGYTF.